This T cell receptor (beta chain) was sequenced in a study of CXCR3-negative and CXCR3-positive naive CD8 T cells. Findings of the study overall: TRBV-TRBJ usage was alike in naive CXCR3-negative and CXCR3-positive cells but differed in memory cells. Naive subsets had comparable surface CD5, so TRB CDR3 properties gauged TCR strength. Diversity proved comparably high across both naive subsets and much lower in memory CD8+ cells.

It was by 5' RACE with UMI labels that the TRB cDNA libraries were prepared. From the 5' RACE reads, TCRdb lists one entry per CDR3 protein and no DNA. The sample features about 26,000 distinct CDR3 sequences, with approximately 2.8% in its top ten. CDR1 is SGHTA, CDR2 FQGNSA, per germline. The CDR3 has 14 amino acids. As regards this clonotype: Its target is unknown.

The sequenced material came from naive CXCR3- CD8+ T cells from blood. Subset reported: CD45RO-CCR7+CD27+CD95- naive CD8+ T cells lacking CXCR3 (TNR3-). The TCR comes from a human donor in good health. Some clones in this sample may be carry-over from other donors' samples. V usage is TRBV7-2 and J usage is TRBJ1-2. The CDR3 sequence: CASSLFLGDYGYTF.